This TCR beta chain was captured in a study of CD8 T cells in ankylosing spondylitis. Germline V gives CDR1 MNHEY, CDR2 SVGAGI. The CDR3 sequence is 16 residues long. V gave up 4 bases and J gave up 9 bases; unmatched junction bases: 17. Study results and limitations: Blood from ankylosing spondylitis patients appeared to carry a characteristic eight-variant TCR beta motif. Disease-associated clonotypes exhibited CD8+ identity and were relatively infrequent in peripheral blood.

Comments on this clonotype: As yet, its antigen is unknown.

TCRdb analysed the 5' RACE reads with MiXCR anew, one entry per CDR3 protein. The sample contains about 800,000 distinct CDR3 sequences, about an eighth of which appear only once. This clonotype originated in a male donor with ankylosing spondylitis. The rearrangement joins TRBV6-5 to TRBJ2-7, with 8 positions matching TRBD1. Sequenced material: blood, either unsorted or a sorted T cell fraction (not recorded which). Here the CDR3 reads CASSSSLWTGSFGQYF. The DNA for the CDR3 is TGTGCCAGCAGTTCCAGCCTCTGGACAGGGTCCTTCGGGCAGTACTTC.